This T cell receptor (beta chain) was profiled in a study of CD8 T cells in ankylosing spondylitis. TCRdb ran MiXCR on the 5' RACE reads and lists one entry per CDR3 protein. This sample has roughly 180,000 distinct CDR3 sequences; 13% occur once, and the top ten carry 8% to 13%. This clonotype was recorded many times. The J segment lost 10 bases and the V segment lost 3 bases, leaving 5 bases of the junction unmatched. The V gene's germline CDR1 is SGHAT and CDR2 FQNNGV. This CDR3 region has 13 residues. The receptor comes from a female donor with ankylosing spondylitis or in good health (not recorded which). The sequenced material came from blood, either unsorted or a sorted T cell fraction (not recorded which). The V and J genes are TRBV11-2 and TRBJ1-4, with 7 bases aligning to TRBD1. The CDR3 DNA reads TGTGCCAGCAGCTTCGAACAGGGGAGAAAACTGTTTTTT. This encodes CASSFEQGRKLFF.